The T cell receptor beta chain described here comes from a study of shared clonotypes between healthy human individuals. Authors' processing steps: Filtering differed since immunoSEQ provided only junctions, with no quality scores. Data came from immunoSEQ multiplex PCR; TCRdb stores just in-frame clones and leaves some out. V, J and clone size reflect that table, while D and trimming were determined from the DNA. Of roughly 500,000 clones listed, more than 65% are singletons. V was clipped by 10 bases and J by 4 bases, with 10 bases between them. The CDR3 runs 11 residues. Germline CDR1 and CDR2: MDHEN and SYDVKM.

The TCR comes from a woman aged 40 to 49 in good health. Some clones in this sample may be carry-over from other donors' samples. The sample was PBMCs. The chain is built from TRBV28 and TRBJ1-2, with D uncertain. The CDR3 DNA is TGTGCCACTACCGGTGGCTATGGCTACACCTTC. As protein: CATTGGYGYTF.